The 21 T cell receptor beta chains below come from one sample, sequenced in a study of T cells after yellow fever vaccination. MiXCR, applied by TCRdb to the 5' RACE reads, yields one record per CDR3 protein. Here the sample spans fewer than 450,000 distinct CDR3 sequences, 8.1% being singletons. Sequenced material: PBMCs, taken about 41 days after the first yellow fever vaccination. These receptors originate from a young man who received the YFV17D yellow fever vaccine.

The chain couples TRBV20-1 to TRBJ1-5; TRBD1 might be the D (5 bases). Germline assignment: CDR1 DFQATT and CDR2 SNEGSKA (reference sequence). The CDR3 runs to 14 residues. With 3 bases removed from V and 1 base from J, the gap between germline ends came to 10 bases. CDR3 amino acids: CSASVGASNQPQHF. As DNA, the CDR3 is TGCAGTGCTAGTGTCGGGGCCAGCAATCAGCCCCAGCATTTT.

The chain has TRBV7-8 and TRBJ2-7; a weak D match, TRBD2 (6 bases). Trimming pared 1 base from V and 6 bases from J, leaving 13 bases between. The CDR3 is made up of 14 amino acids. The germline V gene has CDR1 SGHVS and CDR2 FQNEAQ. CDR3 bases: TGTGCCAGCAGCTTAGTGGAGGGAATAGTCGAGCAGTACTTC. It yields the protein CASSLVEGIVEQYF.

This clonotype was detected only a few times. The rearrangement links TRBV20-1 to TRBJ2-1; a possible D gene is TRBD2 (7 bases). The germline V gene has CDR1 DFQATT and CDR2 SNEGSKA (reference sequence). CDR3 size: 14 residues. V lost 3 bases to trimming and J lost 7 bases, with 16 bases between them. CDR3 in DNA: TGCAGTGCTAGTGGGGGGGGCTCGTCAAATGAGCAGTTCTTC. Translating gives CSASGGGSSNEQFF.

This clonotype was recorded a few times. The rearrangement links TRBV3-1 to TRBJ1-4; 8 bases map to TRBD1. V shed 0 bases and J 14 bases; nucleotides not matched to a gene: 5. The CDR3 contains 13 residues. Germline V CDR1 and CDR2: LGHDT, YNNKEL (reference sequence). CDR3 protein: CASSQEDRVRLFF. CDR3 sequence (DNA): TGTGCCAGCAGCCAAGAGGACAGGGTCAGGCTGTTTTTT.

This chain uses TRBV7-2 with TRBJ1-5, with TRBD1 identical over 7 bases. Germline loops: CDR1 SGHTA, CDR2 FQGNSA. V gave up 1 base and J gave up 6 bases; unmatched junction bases: 6. The CDR3 totals 15 residues. CDR3 nucleotide sequence: TGTGCCAGCAGCTTAGGAGGGGGCTGGGGTCAGCCCCAGCATTTT. It is translated as CASSLGGGWGQPQHF.

The table lists this clonotype with a few counts. The chain has TRBV9 and TRBJ2-5, with D perhaps assigned TRBD1 or TRBD2 (6 bases each). Germline values: CDR1 SGDLS, CDR2 YYNGEE. This CDR3 region has 14 residues. Trimming stripped 3 bases from V and 5 bases from J, with 14 bases between. CDR3 in amino acids: CASSDGGGYETQYF. CDR3 sequence (DNA): TGTGCCAGCAGCGATGGAGGGGGTTATGAGACCCAGTACTTC.

This chain joins TRBV7-8 and TRBJ2-2, with TRBD1 as a possible D gene (5 bases). Germline lookup yields CDR1 SGHVS and CDR2 FQNEAQ. The V end was cut by 5 bases, the J end by 6 bases, with 13 bases between. This CDR3 spans 14 amino acids. CDR3 residues: CASSQWEQAGELFF. The CDR3, as DNA: TGTGCCAGCAGCCAGTGGGAACAGGCCGGGGAGCTGTTTTTT.

In DNA form, the CDR3 reads TGCAGTGCTACTACCGGGACTAGCGGCCAAGAGACCCAGTACTTC. Its translation is CSATTGTSGQETQYF. The chain joins TRBV20-1 to TRBJ2-5, with 11 bases identical to TRBD2. The CDR3 runs to 15 residues. Trimming at V came to 4 bases and at J to 1 base, leaving 5 bases not matched to a gene. CDR1 is DFQATT, CDR2 SNEGSKA, per germline (reference sequence).

A few counts support this clonotype. The chain joins TRBV5-1 to TRBJ2-2; D remains ambiguous. Germline V gene lookup returns CDR1 SGHRS and CDR2 YFSETQ. V shed 4 bases and J shed 6 bases, with 13 bases lying between them. This CDR3 is built from 14 residues. The CDR3 reads CASSIAPASGELFF. The CDR3 DNA follows: TGCGCCAGCAGCATTGCCCCAGCGTCCGGGGAGCTGTTTTTT.

This clonotype has just a few counts. The chain combines TRBV6-2 or TRBV6-3 with TRBJ2-1, with D perhaps matching TRBD1 (6 bases). The germline CDR1 and CDR2 sequences are MNHEY and SVGEGT. The CDR3 length is 12 residues. Trimming took off 7 bases at V and 9 bases at J, with 13 bases between the two ends. CDR3 nucleotide sequence: TGTGCCAGCATTACAGGGATGGGTGAGCAGTTCTTC. It translates to CASITGMGEQFF.

The rearrangement joins TRBV5-4 to TRBJ2-2; possibly TRBD1 or TRBD2 for D (5 bases each). This CDR3 region has 15 residues. From germline, CDR1 is SGHNT and CDR2 YYREEE (reference sequence). V was pared by 2 bases and J by 2 bases, with 10 bases between. CDR3 nucleotide sequence: TGTGCCAGCAGCTTTGGGACCGTAAACACCGGGGAGCTGTTTTTT. It specifies CASSFGTVNTGELFF. Drawing the rest from reference TRBV5-4 and TRBJ2-2, the complete variable domain is ETGVTQSPTHLIKTRGQQVTLRCSSQSGHNTVSWYQQALGQGPQFIFQYYREEENGRGNFPPRFSGLQFPNYSSELNVNALELDDSALYLCASSFGTVNTGELFFGEGSRLTVL.

This clonotype was observed many times. V usage is TRBV5-1 and J usage is TRBJ2-1, with TRBD1 identical over 9 bases. The germline CDR1 and CDR2 sequences are SGHRS and YFSETQ. This CDR3 comprises 16 residues. V lost 0 bases and J lost 3; bases outside the gene matches: 4. The CDR3 loop is CASSLEATGGYNEQFF. The CDR3 DNA follows: TGCGCCAGCAGCTTGGAGGCGACAGGGGGCTACAATGAGCAGTTCTTC.

This clonotype came up a few times. The chain uses TRBV27 and TRBJ2-2; 10 bases are a match to TRBD1. V shed 6 bases and J 8 bases; nucleotides not matched to a gene: 6. The V gene's germline CDR1 is MNHEY and CDR2 SMNVEV (reference sequence). This CDR3 has 14 residues. CDR3 in DNA: TGTGCCAGCAGCCGGGACAGGGGCCGGGGGGAGCTGTTTTTT. Protein: CASSRDRGRGELFF.

Many counts were recorded for this clonotype. The chain links TRBV10-3 to TRBJ1-5; unclear D gene. The CDR3 runs to 14 residues. The germline V gene has CDR1 ENHRY and CDR2 SYGVKD. Trimming cost V 3 bases and J 7 bases, with 13 bases left between them. The CDR3 loop is CAISDRQDGQPQHF. The CDR3 nucleotides read TGTGCCATCAGTGACCGGCAGGACGGGCAGCCCCAGCATTTT.

This clonotype was found a few times. The V and J genes are TRBV11-2 and TRBJ2-1; 16 nucleotides match TRBD2. Unmatched junction bases numbered 9, after V lost 3 bases and J lost 1 base. CDR3 size: 20 residues. From germline, CDR1 is SGHAT and CDR2 FQNNGV. DNA for the CDR3: TGTGCCAGCAGCTTCGAAGCGGGACTAGCGGGGGGGACGTCCTACAATGAGCAGTTCTTC. Amino acid sequence: CASSFEAGLAGGTSYNEQFF.

This rearrangement joins TRBV9 to TRBJ2-1; D is perhaps TRBD2 (6 bases). The CDR3 is 14 residues long. The V gene lost 0 bases and the J gene lost 10 bases, with 14 bases spanning the gap. Looked up from germline, CDR1 is SGDLS and CDR2 is YYNGEE. The chain's CDR3 is CASSVEPSVREQFF. DNA of the CDR3: TGTGCCAGCAGCGTAGAACCTAGCGTGCGGGAGCAGTTCTTC.

This clonotype occurred a few times. This chain joins TRBV6-5 and TRBJ2-6; D gene unclear. Germline lookup yields CDR1 MNHEY and CDR2 SVGAGI. This CDR3 region has 18 residues. Between the trimmed V and J ends, which lost 0 bases and 0 bases, there was a span of 12 bases. The CDR3: CASSYSLEGFSGANVLTF. CDR3 nucleotide sequence: TGTGCCAGCAGTTACTCGTTAGAAGGCTTCTCTGGGGCCAACGTCCTGACTTTC.

This clonotype was seen a handful of times. This rearrangement joins TRBV10-3 to TRBJ2-7; tentatively, D is TRBD1 (5 bases). Trimming shortened V by 6 bases and J by 3 bases, and 6 bases separated the two germline ends. In germline, CDR1 is ENHRY, CDR2 SYGVKD. The CDR3 extends over 11 amino acids. The CDR3 region is CAISRDYEQYF. The CDR3 nucleotides are TGTGCCATCAGCAGGGACTACGAGCAGTACTTC.

The sample holds a few counts of this clonotype. The chain employs TRBV12-5 and TRBJ2-5; D not resolved. The CDR3 covers 11 residues. Germline V lookup: CDR1 LGHNT, CDR2 FRNRAP. With 3 bases removed from V and 1 base from J, the gap between germline ends came to 0 bases. The CDR3 sequence is CASGFQETQYF. In DNA form, the CDR3 reads TGTGCTAGTGGTTTCCAAGAGACCCAGTACTTC.

This clonotype was detected only a few times. The chain couples TRBV7-9 to TRBJ1-1; 9 nucleotides agree with TRBD1. With V trimmed by 10 bases and J by 2 bases, 8 bases remained unmatched. CDR3 size: 14 residues. Germline V CDR1 and CDR2: SEHNR, FQNEAQ (reference sequence). CDR3 coding DNA: TGTGCCATCAATAAGGGACAGGGAAACACTGAAGCTTTCTTT. This sequence encodes CAINKGQGNTEAFF.

This clonotype was observed a few times. V usage is TRBV18 and J usage is TRBJ2-1; 8 nucleotides line up with TRBD2. Trimming cost V 5 bases and J 8 bases; bases outside gene matches: 5. The CDR3 is 13 amino acids. Germline V gives CDR1 KGHSH, CDR2 LQKENI. CDR3 amino acids: CASSAGGRDEQFF. CDR3 DNA: TGTGCCAGCTCAGCGGGGGGAAGGGATGAGCAGTTCTTC.